This is a list of T cell receptor beta chains from one sample in a study of cytomegalovirus exposure and HLA in healthy donors. Assay: immunoSEQ multiplex PCR; the TCRdb copy retains only in-frame clones and omits some. The sample lists roughly 100,000 clones, roughly four fifths occurring once. What was sequenced was PBMCs. These receptors came from a man aged 35 to 55 in good health and CMV-seronegative. CDR3s include the opening cysteine and the closing phenylalanine or tryptophan.

CASTTNGVYGYTF,TRBV19,TRBJ1-2,13
CASSPTGGPYEQYF,TRBV18,TRBJ2-7,14
CASSLVPSGTSTDTQYF,TRBV5-1,TRBJ2-3,17
CASSLARSYGYTF,TRBV5-8,TRBJ1-2,13
CASTPPFWGENTEAFF,TRBV25-1,TRBJ1-1,16
CASSLAPGMVTEAFF,TRBV11-2,TRBJ1-1,15
CASRRQTQETQYF,TRBV27,TRBJ2-5,13
CAISESGQAYEQYF,TRBV10-3,TRBJ2-7,14
CSVGRGNTEAFF,TRBV29-1,TRBJ1-1,12
CASSSELSQGQFVENIQYF,TRBV11-3,TRBJ2-4,19
CASSRSNANTGELFF,TRBV4-2,TRBJ2-2,15
CASSYRSRGNTEAFF,TRBV6-5,TRBJ1-1,15
CASSDARSGGNQPQHF,TRBV28,TRBJ1-5,16
CASSEWSGRKGNTIYF,TRBV25-1,TRBJ1-3,16
CASSLYRGTDTQYF,TRBV5-4,TRBJ2-3,14
CASSQPQTGNSPLHF,TRBV6-6,TRBJ1-6,15
CASSDGWTLNYGYTF,TRBV7-9,TRBJ1-2,15
CASSLGGGTEAFF,TRBV25-1,TRBJ1-1,13
CATSRAQGLADTQYF,TRBV15,TRBJ2-3,15
CASSQQGASDTQYF,TRBV5-4,TRBJ2-3,14
CASSTTGSGYTF,TRBV6-5,TRBJ1-2,12
CASSPRQGASTDTQYF,TRBV7-2,TRBJ2-3,16
CASSLFNGANTEAFF,TRBV11-2,TRBJ1-1,15
CASSHASGEETQYF,TRBV5-6,TRBJ2-5,14
CASSILGPNQPQHF,TRBV19,TRBJ1-5,14
CASSRVTGTSGANVLTF,TRBV27,TRBJ2-6,17
CASSQGGLAGNDEQFF,TRBV4-1,TRBJ2-1,16
CASSLGVRGTDTQYF,TRBV7-2,TRBJ2-3,15
CASSQDGSGIQYF,TRBV14,TRBJ2-4,13
CASSERGTGAETQYF,TRBV10-2,TRBJ2-5,15
CASSLFSGESYNEQFF,TRBV7-9,TRBJ2-1,16
CASSYSTAGNTDTQYF,TRBV6-6,TRBJ2-3,16
CASSSSVARVTEAFF,TRBV5-8,TRBJ1-1,15
CASSLGGYDEAFF,TRBV4-1,TRBJ1-1,13
CASSPLAGGGDEQFF,TRBV7-7,TRBJ2-1,15
CASSQAAGGFNEQFF,TRBV4-2,TRBJ2-1,15
CASSLTGGYEQYF,TRBV7-7,TRBJ2-7,13
CATINGGSGNEQFF,TRBV6-6,TRBJ2-1,14
CASSTRGSGEQYF,TRBV5-1,TRBJ2-7,13
CASSLGGGASTEAFF,TRBV5-1,TRBJ1-1,15